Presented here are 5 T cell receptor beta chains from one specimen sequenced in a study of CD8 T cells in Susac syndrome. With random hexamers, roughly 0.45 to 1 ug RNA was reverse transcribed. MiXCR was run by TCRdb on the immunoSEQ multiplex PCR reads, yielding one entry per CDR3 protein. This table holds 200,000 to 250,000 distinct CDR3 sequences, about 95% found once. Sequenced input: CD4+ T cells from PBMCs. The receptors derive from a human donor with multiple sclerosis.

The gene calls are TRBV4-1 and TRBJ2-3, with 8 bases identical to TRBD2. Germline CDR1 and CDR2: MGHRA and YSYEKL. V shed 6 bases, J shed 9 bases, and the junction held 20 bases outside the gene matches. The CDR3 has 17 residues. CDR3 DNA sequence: TGCGCCAGCAGTCAGACCCCCACCACTAGCGGCGCAGGGACGCAGTATTTT. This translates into CASSQTPTTSGAGTQYF.

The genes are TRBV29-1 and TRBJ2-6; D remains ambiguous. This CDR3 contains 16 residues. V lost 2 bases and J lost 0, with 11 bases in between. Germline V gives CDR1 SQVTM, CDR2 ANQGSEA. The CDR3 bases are TGCAGCGTTGAATCCGACGTCGACTCTGGGGCCAACGTCCTGACTTTC. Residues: CSVESDVDSGANVLTF.

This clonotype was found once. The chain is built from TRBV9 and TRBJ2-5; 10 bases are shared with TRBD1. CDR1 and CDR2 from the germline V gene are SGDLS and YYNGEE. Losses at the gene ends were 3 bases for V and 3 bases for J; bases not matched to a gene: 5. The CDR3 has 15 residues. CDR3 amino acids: CASSGQGQGKETQYF. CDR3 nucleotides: TGTGCCAGCAGCGGACAGGGACAGGGGAAAGAGACCCAGTACTTC.

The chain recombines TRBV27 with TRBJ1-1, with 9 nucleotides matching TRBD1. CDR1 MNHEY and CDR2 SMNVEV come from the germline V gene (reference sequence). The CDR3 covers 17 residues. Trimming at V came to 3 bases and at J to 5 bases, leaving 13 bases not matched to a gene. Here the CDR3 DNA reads TGTGCCAGCAGTTTCGGGACAGGGCGGCCAGGTTGGACTGAAGCTTTCTTT. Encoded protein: CASSFGTGRPGWTEAFF.

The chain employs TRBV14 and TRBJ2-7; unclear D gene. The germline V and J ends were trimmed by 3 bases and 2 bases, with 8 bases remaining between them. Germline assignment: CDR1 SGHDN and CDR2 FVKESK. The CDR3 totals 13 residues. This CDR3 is CASSHQKPYEQYF. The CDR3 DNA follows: TGTGCCAGCAGCCACCAGAAACCCTACGAGCAGTACTTC.